The rows below give T cell receptor beta chains drawn from one sample of a study of T cells expressing NK-cell markers. No DNA is given; TCRdb re-called the 5' RACE reads and lists each CDR3 protein once. The sample holds 350,000 to 450,000 distinct CDR3 sequences. Source material: blood T cells: a sorted CD56 or NKG2C T cell subset, CD4+ or CD8+ T cells, or bulk PBMC T cells (not recorded which). These receptors were taken from a man between 18 and 69 years old in good health. Both conserved end residues are part of each CDR3. Only some rows state a clone size, as once, few, many or a class for expanded clones.

TRBJ2-2	TRBV4-2	-	17	CASSPWTLTLRTGELFF
TRBJ1-1	TRBV5-6	medium-sized	14	CASSFRVSNTEAFF
TRBJ2-1	TRBV6-4	-	17	CASSDSRTPNSYNEQFF
TRBJ2-1	TRBV2	-	15	CASSATASLSNEQFF
TRBJ2-7	TRBV6-1	-	15	CASSARGQGIHEQYF
TRBJ2-5	TRBV5-1	-	14	CASGLAGGPETQYF
TRBJ2-1	TRBV5-6	-	16	CASRLSGGGSYNEQFF
TRBJ2-3	TRBV9	-	16	CASSVNPGGPTDTQYF
TRBJ2-2	TRBV7-9	-	14	CASSLSINTGELFF
TRBJ2-2	TRBV6-5	-	16	CASSLRQGINTGELFF
TRBJ1-6	TRBV3-1	-	14	CASTTGVNNSPLHF
TRBJ2-3	TRBV11-1	-	14	CASSLAGDADTQYF
TRBJ2-7	TRBV7-2	-	16	CASSLDFRRGGYEQYF
TRBJ2-1	TRBV12-3/TRBV12-4	-	16	CASSQTYRGTHNEQFF
TRBJ2-7	TRBV12-5	-	13	CASGSALDGEQYF
TRBJ1-1	TRBV18	-	14	CASSQTRENTEAFF
TRBJ2-5	TRBV2	-	16	CASSESAGTSEKTQYF
TRBJ2-2	TRBV20-1	-	16	CSAPDGTTTNTGELFF
TRBJ2-4	TRBV2	-	12	CASRPVKNIQYF
TRBJ2-5	TRBV20-1	-	13	CSAPFPRRETQYF
TRBJ2-7	TRBV12-3/TRBV12-4	-	17	CASSPRSRLGSSYEQYF
TRBJ2-7	TRBV6-1	-	11	CASRLWDEQYF